Below are 32 T cell receptor beta chains sequenced from a single sample in a study of CD8 T cells in ankylosing spondylitis. One entry per CDR3 protein, called by TCRdb with MiXCR from the 5' RACE reads. In the table there are approximately 250,000 distinct CDR3 sequences, roughly a quarter of which are singletons. The specimen sequenced was blood, either unsorted or a sorted T cell fraction (not recorded which). The source of these receptors is a male donor with ankylosing spondylitis or in good health (not recorded which).

Only a few counts were recorded for this clonotype. J is TRBJ2-1 and V is TRBV6-5, with D tentatively TRBD1 or TRBD2 (5 bases each). The V gene lost 2 bases and the J gene lost 0 bases, with 8 bases spanning the gap. The CDR3 has 15 amino acids. Per the germline V gene, CDR1 is MNHEY and CDR2 is SVGAGI. Written as DNA, the CDR3 is TGTGCCAGCAGTTACCAGGGACCCTCCTACAATGAGCAGTTCTTC. This codes for CASSYQGPSYNEQFF.

This clonotype was counted at least ten times. The J gene is TRBJ1-6, the V gene TRBV20-1, with D perhaps matching TRBD1 (5 bases). Trimming left V 7 bases short and J 6 bases short, with 13 bases between. The CDR3 length is 13 residues. CDR1 and CDR2 (germline): DFQATT, SNEGSKA (reference sequence). The CDR3 bases are TGCAGTGGTCGTGAAGACAGTAATTCACCCCTCCACTTT. Protein product: CSGREDSNSPLHF.

The chain is built from TRBV3-1 and TRBJ2-2; TRBD2 matches at 11 bases. Looked up from germline, CDR1 is LGHDT and CDR2 is YNNKEL (reference sequence). The CDR3 sequence is 14 residues long. V dropped 8 bases and J dropped 5; count of bases not matched to a gene: 4. Written as DNA, the CDR3 is TGTGCCAGCGTAATAGCGGGGGGGACCGGGGAGCTGTTTTTT. Protein sequence: CASVIAGGTGELFF.

This clonotype was picked up many times. V usage is TRBV20-1 and J usage is TRBJ1-2; D gene uncertain. V was clipped by 4 bases and J by 6 bases, with 18 bases between them. The CDR3 spans 14 residues. Germline lookup yields CDR1 DFQATT and CDR2 SNEGSKA (reference sequence). DNA for the CDR3: TGCAGTGCTACGACTCTGCGGAGGGTCGATGGCTACACCTTC. Translating it yields CSATTLRRVDGYTF.

This clonotype was counted many times. J is TRBJ2-1 and V is TRBV29-1; 8 nucleotides line up with TRBD2. Germline CDR1 SQVTM, CDR2 ANQGSEA. The CDR3 totals 10 residues. The CDR3 coding sequence is TGCACGGGGGGGAACAATGAGCAGTTCTTC. It is translated as CTGGNNEQFF.

The chain employs TRBV2 and TRBJ2-7, with D perhaps TRBD2 (5 bases). Germline lookup yields CDR1 SNHLY and CDR2 FYNNEI. V lost 7 bases to trimming and J lost 3 bases, with 16 bases between them. The CDR3 has 14 amino acids. CDR3 DNA sequence: TGTGCCAGCAAGGGAGAAGTTGTTATCTACGAGCAGTACTTC. Translation: CASKGEVVIYEQYF. Together with reference TRBV2 and TRBJ2-7, the CDR3 gives the full variable domain: EPEVTQTPSHQVTQMGQEVILRCVPISNHLYFYWYRQILGQKVEFLVSFYNNEISEKSEIFDDQFSVERPDGSNFTLKIRSTKLEDSAMYFCASKGEVVIYEQYFGPGTRLTVT.

Details on this clonotype: At one end the junction does not follow the germline gene, possibly because of a read error. CDR3 sequence (DNA): TGTGCCATCAGTTTAGGTTTGGCTAGCGGGGGAACCGACAATGAGCAGTTCTTC. It translates to CAISLGLASGGTDNEQFF. V and J are TRBV12-3 or TRBV12-4 and TRBJ2-1, with 10 bases fitting TRBD2. This CDR3 contains 18 residues.

This clonotype has at least ten counts. This chain links TRBV28 with TRBJ2-7; 9 bases match TRBD1. Germline CDR1 is MDHEN and CDR2 is SYDVKM. Losses at the gene ends were 1 base for V and 3 bases for J; bases not matched to a gene: 1. The CDR3 loop spans 14 amino acids. CDR3 bases: TGTGCCAGCAGTTTATTGGGACAGGGCTACGAGCAGTACTTC. Protein: CASSLLGQGYEQYF.

The V gene is TRBV12-3 or TRBV12-4, the J gene TRBJ2-1, with 8 bases that match TRBD2. The ends lost 5 bases at V and 7 bases at J; junction bases unmatched: 7. The CDR3 contains 14 residues. CDR3 residues: CASSPIAGRNEQFF. The CDR3 bases are TGTGCCAGCAGTCCGATAGCGGGGAGAAATGAGCAGTTCTTC.

This clonotype was seen at least ten times. The CDR3: CSVAGGARTDTQYF. CDR3 nucleotide sequence: TGCAGCGTTGCGGGCGGGGCTCGCACAGATACGCAGTATTTT. The V call is TRBV29-1, the J call TRBJ2-3, with D possibly matching TRBD2 (6 bases). Germline V lookup: CDR1 SQVTM, CDR2 ANQGSEA. CDR3 length: 14 amino acids. V lost 4 bases and J lost 1, with 12 bases in between.

This clonotype occurred a few times. The chain has TRBV10-3 and TRBJ1-5; tentative D call: TRBD1 (5 bases). The ends were cut back, 2 bases at V and 6 bases at J, with 26 bases in the middle. Per germline, CDR1 ENHRY and CDR2 SYGVKD. The CDR3 loop spans 19 amino acids. The CDR3 sequence: CAISEKGLDSLGKGQPQHF. The CDR3 coding sequence is TGTGCCATCAGTGAGAAGGGCCTAGACAGCCTGGGGAAGGGTCAGCCCCAGCATTTT.

This chain joins TRBV6-1 and TRBJ1-2; no firm D call. CDR1 is MNHNS and CDR2 is SASEGT in the germline V gene. The CDR3 length is 16 residues. Between the trimmed V and J ends, which lost 4 bases and 0 bases, there was a span of 15 bases. CDR3 loop: CASSALEVVTNYGYTF. As DNA, the CDR3 is TGTGCCAGCAGTGCACTCGAGGTAGTAACTAACTATGGCTACACCTTC.

The rearrangement joins TRBV12-3 or TRBV12-4 to TRBJ1-1; unclear D gene. The CDR3 runs to 13 residues. The ends were cut back, 3 bases at V and 1 base at J, with 6 bases in the middle. Here the CDR3 DNA reads TGTGCCAGCAGTTTCAAAGGGAACACTGAAGCTTTCTTT. It yields the protein CASSFKGNTEAFF.

Here the CDR3 DNA reads TGCAGTGCTAGAGATCTGGGGACAGGGGAAAAACTGTTTTTT. Translated, it gives CSARDLGTGEKLFF. The chain is built from TRBV20-1 and TRBJ1-4; 9 bases are a match to TRBD1. J gave up 8 bases and V 0 bases, and 4 bases lay outside the gene matches. The germline V gene encodes CDR1 DFQATT and CDR2 SNEGSKA (reference sequence). The CDR3 has 14 amino acids.

This clonotype was counted many times. The chain couples TRBV20-1 to TRBJ1-6, with D possibly TRBD1 on 5 matching bases. V was pared by 5 bases and J by 3 bases, with 17 bases between. This CDR3 is 16 amino acids long. The V gene's germline CDR1 is DFQATT and CDR2 SNEGSKA (reference sequence). CDR3: CSAQTQVQFYNSPLHF. In DNA form, the CDR3 reads TGCAGTGCTCAGACACAGGTGCAATTCTATAATTCACCCCTCCACTTT.

CDR3 amino acids: CASSLGQGMREQYF. In nucleotides, the CDR3 is TGCGCCAGCAGCCTCGGACAGGGAATGAGGGAGCAGTACTTC. V is TRBV5-1 and J is TRBJ2-7; 8 bases align to TRBD1. V gave up 4 bases and J gave up 7 bases; unmatched junction bases: 10. Germline values: CDR1 SGHRS, CDR2 YFSETQ. This CDR3 is built from 14 residues.

The CDR3 reads CANPQGPGPGANVLTF. CDR3 in DNA: TGCGCCAATCCACAGGGTCCGGGCCCTGGGGCCAACGTCCTGACTTTC. V gene TRBV5-1 combines with J gene TRBJ2-6; TRBD1 is a possible D gene (6 bases). Trimming shortened V by 9 bases and J by 2 bases, and 18 bases separated the two germline ends. This CDR3 contains 16 residues. CDR1 SGHRS and CDR2 YFSETQ come from the germline V gene. The variable domain in full, with the rest retrieved from reference TRBV5-1 and TRBJ2-6, is KAGVTQTPRYLIKTRGQQVTLSCSPISGHRSVSWYQQTPGQGLQFLFEYFSETQRNKGNFPGRFSGRQFSNSRSEMNVSTLELGDSALYLCANPQGPGPGANVLTFGAGSRLTVL.

This clonotype came up a few times. The chain recombines TRBV12-3 or TRBV12-4 with TRBJ1-2; tentatively, D is TRBD1 (6 bases). V was trimmed by 7 bases and J by 2 bases, leaving 11 bases between them. The CDR3 is made up of 13 amino acids. The CDR3 coding sequence is TGTGCCAGCACCGAACAGGGAAACTATGGCTACACCTTC. This sequence encodes CASTEQGNYGYTF.

There are a few counts of this clonotype. V usage is TRBV12-3 or TRBV12-4 and J usage is TRBJ1-2; 8 nucleotides agree with TRBD1. This CDR3 has 14 residues. V lost 5 bases, J lost 1 base, and 3 bases stayed unmatched. In nucleotides, the CDR3 is TGTGCCAGCAGTGGAGGACAGGGTAACTATGGCTACACCTTC. Its translation: CASSGGQGNYGYTF.

This clonotype has a count of ten or more. The rearrangement joins TRBV24-1 to TRBJ2-3, with no clear D. V gave up 3 bases and J gave up 2 bases, with 11 bases separating them. CDR1 and CDR2 (germline): KGHDR, SFDVKD. The CDR3 has 15 amino acids. The CDR3 sequence is CATSDPDWTTDTQYF. In nucleotides, the CDR3 is TGTGCCACCAGTGATCCTGACTGGACCACAGATACGCAGTATTTT.

The genes are TRBV5-1 and TRBJ2-1; TRBD2 agrees at 12 bases. J lost 4 bases, V lost 4 bases, and 3 bases had no gene match. The CDR3 is 15 amino acids. Per the germline V gene, CDR1 is SGHRS and CDR2 is YFSETQ. CDR3 nucleotides: TGCGCCAGCAGCCGAGGGACTAGCGGGTACAATGAGCAGTTCTTC. Protein: CASSRGTSGYNEQFF.

The chain recombines TRBV29-1 with TRBJ1-1; TRBD1 matches at 7 bases. The V gene end was trimmed by 3 bases and the J gene end by 12 bases; junction bases not matched to a gene: 7. The CDR3 sequence is 11 residues long. The germline CDR1 and CDR2 sequences are SQVTM and ANQGSEA. The CDR3 region has the DNA TGCAGCGTTGACCGGGCCAGGGGGACTTTCTTT. Translating gives CSVDRARGTFF.

This chain uses TRBV29-1 with TRBJ1-5; unclear D gene. CDR3 length: 13 residues. The germline V and J ends were trimmed by 4 bases and 6 bases, with 13 bases remaining between them. Germline V gene data show CDR1 as SQVTM and CDR2 as ANQGSEA. The chain's CDR3 is CSVVFRVGQPQHF. CDR3 coding DNA: TGCAGCGTTGTATTTAGGGTTGGTCAGCCCCAGCATTTT.

This clonotype has just a few counts. This sequence joins TRBV29-1 and TRBJ1-3, with no clear D. The CDR3 sequence is 14 residues long. The V gene lost 6 bases and the J gene lost 0 bases, with 12 bases spanning the gap. Looked up from germline, CDR1 is SQVTM and CDR2 is ANQGSEA. CDR3 sequence: CSVGLKLSGNTIYF. For the CDR3, the DNA is TGCAGCGTCGGACTGAAACTCTCTGGAAACACCATATATTTT.

J is TRBJ2-7 and V is TRBV29-1, with D unresolved. CDR1 is SQVTM and CDR2 is ANQGSEA in the germline V gene. V lost 1 base to trimming and J lost 0 bases, with 4 bases between them. This CDR3 spans 12 amino acids. In DNA form, the CDR3 reads TGCAGCGTTGAAGGTCTCTCCTACGAGCAGTACTTC. Translated: CSVEGLSYEQYF.

This clonotype showed up just a few times. The V call is TRBV6-5, the J call TRBJ2-5, with a tentative D call TRBD1 (6 bases). The CDR3 loop spans 14 amino acids. The germline V and J ends were trimmed by 6 bases and 5 bases, with 16 bases remaining between them. The germline CDR1 and CDR2 sequences are MNHEY and SVGAGI. The CDR3 DNA is TGTGCCAGCAGCTACGGACAGAAAGGGGAGACCCAGTACTTC. It yields the protein CASSYGQKGETQYF.

This clonotype was seen repeatedly, ten times or more. One end of the junction is discordant with germline, which a read error may explain. The V and J genes are TRBV29-1 and TRBJ2-1, with D possibly being TRBD1 (5 bases). CDR3 length equals 14 residues. In germline, CDR1 is SQVTM, CDR2 ANQGSEA. CDR3 protein: CSVQEGVGWNEQFF. The CDR3 nucleotides are TGCAGCGTTCAAGAAGGGGTAGGGTGGAATGAGCAGTTCTTC.

This clonotype has ten or more counts. The chain uses TRBV5-6 and TRBJ1-1; D not resolved. Germline-derived CDR1 and CDR2 are SGHDT and YYEEEE. V was pared by 0 bases and J by 0 bases, with 6 bases between. The CDR3 extends over 14 amino acids. The CDR3 protein is CASSLDYVNTEAFF. For the CDR3, the DNA is TGTGCCAGCAGCTTGGACTATGTGAACACTGAAGCTTTCTTT.

The table lists this clonotype with a count of one. The chain joins TRBV6-1 to TRBJ1-2; 7 nucleotides match TRBD1. V lost 7 bases and J lost 7; bases outside the gene matches: 12. From germline, CDR1 is MNHNS and CDR2 SASEGT. This CDR3 spans 14 amino acids. CDR3 nucleotide sequence: TGTGCCAGCAACCAACCAGGGGGGGCTGGTGGCTACACCTTC. It codes for CASNQPGGAGGYTF.

This clonotype was recorded many times. The chain is built from TRBV5-5 and TRBJ1-2; perhaps TRBD1 as D (6 bases). Germline V gene lookup returns CDR1 SGHKS and CDR2 YYEKEE (reference sequence). The germline V and J ends were trimmed by 2 bases and 8 bases, with 10 bases remaining between them. The CDR3 sequence is 12 residues long. CDR3 sequence (DNA): TGTGCCAGCAGCTTCCAGGGGCCCGGCTACACCTTC. Protein product: CASSFQGPGYTF.

This clonotype was seen a few times. The chain links TRBV20-1 to TRBJ2-7; D perhaps matches TRBD2 (6 bases). This CDR3 is built from 11 residues. CDR1 is DFQATT, CDR2 SNEGSKA, per germline (reference sequence). Trimming removed 3 bases at V and 10 bases at J, with 13 bases between. CDR3 region: CSASGGPHQYF. The CDR3, as DNA: TGCAGTGCTAGTGGAGGGCCCCATCAGTACTTC.

This sequence joins TRBV12-3 or TRBV12-4 and TRBJ2-1; D not certain. Trimming took off 6 bases at V and 0 bases at J, with 12 bases between the two ends. This CDR3 spans 15 amino acids. The chain's CDR3 is CASRGLKGSYNEQFF. The CDR3 bases are TGTGCCAGCAGGGGATTGAAAGGCTCCTACAATGAGCAGTTCTTC.